The rows below give T cell receptor beta chains drawn from one sample of a study of shared clonotypes between healthy human individuals. Assay used: immunoSEQ multiplex PCR; TCRdb lists only in-frame clones, some missing. Of about 2.1 million clones in the sample, just under 95% were seen once. Material for sequencing was naive CD8+ T cells from PBMCs. The receptors shown here come from a man in his late teens or twenties in good health. Some clones in this sample may be carry-over from other donors' samples. Both conserved end residues are part of each CDR3. Fields, in order: V gene, J gene, D gene, clone size, CDR3 protein, CDR3 DNA. A D gene is named only where the DNA matches it firmly. The size entry is marked missing in some rows and otherwise reads once, few, many or a size class.

v_call: TRBV2
j_call: TRBJ1-5
d_call: .
clone_size: once
cdr3_aa: CASSVFASNQPQHF
cdr3_nt: TGTGCCAGCAGTGTATTTGCTTCCAATCAGCCCCAGCATTTT

v_call: TRBV29-1
j_call: TRBJ2-1
d_call: TRBD1
clone_size: .
cdr3_aa: CSATPWTGDRDEQFF
cdr3_nt: TGCAGCGCAACCCCGTGGACAGGGGACCGTGATGAGCAGTTCTTC

v_call: TRBV6-1
j_call: TRBJ2-2
d_call: .
clone_size: few
cdr3_aa: CASSFGTQGGELFF
cdr3_nt: TGTGCCAGCAGTTTCGGGACACAGGGAGGGGAGCTGTTTTTT

v_call: TRBV13
j_call: TRBJ2-7
d_call: .
clone_size: .
cdr3_aa: CASSMRGRTYEQYF
cdr3_nt: TGTGCCAGCAGCATGCGGGGCAGAACCTACGAGCAGTACTTC

v_call: TRBV11-2
j_call: TRBJ2-7
d_call: TRBD1
clone_size: once
cdr3_aa: CASSPGTVYEQYF
cdr3_nt: TGTGCCAGCAGCCCCGGGACAGTTTACGAGCAGTACTTC

v_call: TRBV28
j_call: TRBJ1-1
d_call: TRBD1
clone_size: .
cdr3_aa: CWPGQGVLNTEAFF
cdr3_nt: TGTTGGCCGGGACAGGGGGTTCTGAACACTGAAGCTTTCTTT

v_call: TRBV6-5
j_call: TRBJ1-3
d_call: TRBD1
clone_size: .
cdr3_aa: CASSLRGPGNTIYF
cdr3_nt: TGTGCCAGCAGCCTCAGGGGGCCTGGAAACACCATATATTTT

v_call: TRBV6-5
j_call: TRBJ2-2
d_call: .
clone_size: .
cdr3_aa: CASMPLGDTGELFF
cdr3_nt: TGTGCCAGCATGCCTTTAGGGGACACCGGGGAGCTGTTTTTT

v_call: TRBV5-1
j_call: TRBJ2-3
d_call: .
clone_size: .
cdr3_aa: CASSEEQGVQDTQYF
cdr3_nt: TGCGCCAGCAGCGAAGAACAGGGAGTTCAAGATACGCAGTATTTT

v_call: TRBV19
j_call: TRBJ2-1
d_call: .
clone_size: .
cdr3_aa: CASSEDVSSYNEQFF
cdr3_nt: TGTGCCAGTAGTGAGGACGTGAGCTCCTACAATGAGCAGTTCTTC

v_call: TRBV19
j_call: TRBJ1-2
d_call: .
clone_size: .
cdr3_aa: CASSGRRYGYTF
cdr3_nt: TGTGCCAGTAGCGGGCGGAGGTATGGCTACACCTTC

v_call: TRBV14
j_call: TRBJ2-1
d_call: .
clone_size: .
cdr3_aa: CASSQVRGTNNEQFF
cdr3_nt: TGTGCCAGCAGCCAAGTACGGGGGACCAATAACGAGCAGTTCTTC

v_call: TRBV10-3
j_call: TRBJ1-4
d_call: .
clone_size: once
cdr3_aa: CAISESGRLNEKLFF
cdr3_nt: TGTGCCATCAGTGAGTCGGGCCGGCTCAACGAAAAACTGTTTTTT

v_call: TRBV4-3
j_call: TRBJ2-7
d_call: .
clone_size: .
cdr3_aa: CASSQGGRRTPYEQYF
cdr3_nt: TGCGCCAGCAGCCAAGGAGGGCGGAGGACGCCCTACGAGCAGTACTTC

v_call: TRBV5-6
j_call: TRBJ1-3
d_call: TRBD1
clone_size: .
cdr3_aa: CASSFAPIRDRVNTIYF
cdr3_nt: TGTGCCAGCAGCTTTGCTCCAATTCGGGACAGGGTAAACACCATATATTTT

v_call: TRBV7-9
j_call: TRBJ2-5
d_call: .
clone_size: .
cdr3_aa: CASSLTRRMERETQYF
cdr3_nt: TGTGCCAGCAGCTTAACGCGGCGGATGGAGAGGGAGACCCAGTACTTC

v_call: TRBV7-9
j_call: TRBJ2-1
d_call: .
clone_size: .
cdr3_aa: CASSYPVGEESFF
cdr3_nt: TGTGCCAGCAGCTACCCGGTCGGGGAGGAGTCGTTCTTC

v_call: TRBV19
j_call: TRBJ2-3
d_call: .
clone_size: .
cdr3_aa: CASSPGPEADTQYF
cdr3_nt: TGTGCCAGTAGTCCGGGACCCGAGGCAGATACGCAGTATTTT

v_call: TRBV2
j_call: TRBJ2-1
d_call: .
clone_size: .
cdr3_aa: CASCAEPGRNYNEQFF
cdr3_nt: TGTGCCAGCTGCGCAGAACCGGGACGGAACTACAATGAGCAGTTCTTC

v_call: TRBV28
j_call: TRBJ2-7
d_call: .
clone_size: .
cdr3_aa: CASSTRGGGFYEQYF
cdr3_nt: TGTGCCAGCAGTACGAGAGGGGGAGGATTCTACGAGCAGTACTTC

v_call: TRBV27
j_call: TRBJ1-5
d_call: .
clone_size: .
cdr3_aa: CASSSLGNQPQHF
cdr3_nt: TGTGCCAGCAGTTCCCTAGGCAATCAGCCCCAGCATTTT

v_call: TRBV19
j_call: TRBJ1-2
d_call: .
clone_size: .
cdr3_aa: CASTRANYGYTF
cdr3_nt: TGTGCCAGTACTCGTGCTAACTATGGCTACACCTTC

v_call: TRBV9
j_call: TRBJ1-1
d_call: .
clone_size: .
cdr3_aa: CASSVDLGSSPEAFF
cdr3_nt: TGTGCCAGCAGCGTAGATTTAGGTTCTTCTCCTGAAGCTTTCTTT

v_call: TRBV4-3
j_call: TRBJ1-2
d_call: .
clone_size: once
cdr3_aa: CASSQDYRSGSYGYTF
cdr3_nt: TGCGCCAGCAGCCAAGATTATCGGTCAGGGAGCTATGGCTACACCTTC

v_call: TRBV27
j_call: TRBJ2-7
d_call: TRBD1
clone_size: .
cdr3_aa: CASSTTGGEQYF
cdr3_nt: TGTGCCAGCAGTACGACAGGGGGCGAGCAGTACTTC

v_call: TRBV27
j_call: TRBJ1-1
d_call: TRBD1
clone_size: .
cdr3_aa: CASRTGAGNTEAFF
cdr3_nt: TGTGCCAGCAGGACAGGGGCGGGGAACACTGAAGCTTTCTTT

v_call: TRBV7-9
j_call: TRBJ2-7
d_call: TRBD1
clone_size: .
cdr3_aa: CASSTGTGFEQYF
cdr3_nt: TGTGCCAGCAGCACCGGGACAGGGTTCGAGCAGTACTTC

v_call: TRBV4-1
j_call: TRBJ2-5
d_call: .
clone_size: .
cdr3_aa: CASSQDRAVMETQYF
cdr3_nt: TGCGCCAGCAGCCAAGATCGTGCGGTTATGGAGACCCAGTACTTC

v_call: TRBV4-1
j_call: TRBJ2-1
d_call: .
clone_size: once
cdr3_aa: CASSQDRTEQFF
cdr3_nt: TGCGCCAGCAGCCAAGATCGGACAGAGCAGTTCTTC

v_call: TRBV28
j_call: TRBJ2-7
d_call: .
clone_size: .
cdr3_aa: CASSFQDGLSYEQYF
cdr3_nt: TGTGCCAGCAGTTTTCAGGACGGACTCTCCTACGAGCAGTACTTC

v_call: TRBV7-9
j_call: TRBJ2-4
d_call: TRBD1
clone_size: .
cdr3_aa: CASSSGQEAKNIQYF
cdr3_nt: TGTGCCAGCAGCTCTGGACAGGAAGCCAAAAACATTCAGTACTTC

v_call: TRBV5-4
j_call: TRBJ2-1
d_call: .
clone_size: once
cdr3_aa: CASSSLGDNEQFF
cdr3_nt: TGTGCCAGCAGTTCCCTCGGGGACAATGAGCAGTTCTTC

v_call: TRBV7-6
j_call: TRBJ1-2
d_call: TRBD1
clone_size: .
cdr3_aa: CASSLKRGDRGNGYTF
cdr3_nt: TGTGCCAGCAGCTTAAAACGTGGGGACAGGGGGAATGGCTACACCTTC

v_call: TRBV27
j_call: TRBJ2-7
d_call: .
clone_size: .
cdr3_aa: CASSSPPAGLYEQYF
cdr3_nt: TGTGCCAGCAGTTCCCCTCCCGCAGGTTTATACGAGCAGTACTTC

v_call: TRBV29-1
j_call: TRBJ2-2
d_call: .
clone_size: .
cdr3_aa: CSVLGTGELFF
cdr3_nt: TGCAGCGTTCTCGGTACCGGGGAGCTGTTTTTT

v_call: TRBV6-5
j_call: TRBJ1-4
d_call: .
clone_size: .
cdr3_aa: CASSYSTGFEKLFF
cdr3_nt: TGTGCCAGCAGTTACTCGACCGGGTTCGAAAAACTGTTTTTT

v_call: TRBV27
j_call: TRBJ1-1
d_call: TRBD1
clone_size: few
cdr3_aa: CASSRTGMAAFF
cdr3_nt: TGTGCCAGCAGTCGGACAGGTATGGCGGCTTTCTTT

v_call: TRBV29-1
j_call: TRBJ1-2
d_call: .
clone_size: .
cdr3_aa: CSGLLAVNYGYTF
cdr3_nt: TGCAGCGGTCTCCTTGCAGTCAACTATGGCTACACCTTC

v_call: TRBV2
j_call: TRBJ2-3
d_call: TRBD2
clone_size: .
cdr3_aa: CASSEASRAGADTQYF
cdr3_nt: TGTGCCAGCAGTGAAGCGTCGAGGGCGGGGGCAGATACGCAGTATTTT

v_call: TRBV18
j_call: TRBJ2-4
d_call: .
clone_size: once
cdr3_aa: CASSHAQQLDSAKNIQYF
cdr3_nt: TGTGCCAGCTCACACGCCCAACAGTTGGACAGCGCCAAAAACATTCAGTACTTC

v_call: TRBV2
j_call: TRBJ2-1
d_call: TRBD2
clone_size: .
cdr3_aa: CASSESFSGRSNEQFF
cdr3_nt: TGTGCCAGCAGTGAAAGTTTTAGCGGGCGGTCCAATGAGCAGTTCTTC

v_call: TRBV19
j_call: TRBJ1-4
d_call: .
clone_size: .
cdr3_aa: CASSTIREKYEKLFF
cdr3_nt: TGTGCCAGTAGTACGATACGGGAGAAATATGAAAAACTGTTTTTT

v_call: TRBV27
j_call: TRBJ2-1
d_call: .
clone_size: .
cdr3_aa: CASSLSAGDKSGEQFF
cdr3_nt: TGTGCCAGCAGTTTATCGGCAGGGGATAAGTCGGGTGAGCAGTTCTTC

v_call: TRBV7-7
j_call: TRBJ2-2
d_call: TRBD1
clone_size: .
cdr3_aa: CASSLGTGATGELFF
cdr3_nt: TGTGCCAGCAGCTTAGGGACAGGGGCCACCGGGGAGCTGTTTTTT

v_call: TRBV28
j_call: TRBJ2-1
d_call: .
clone_size: .
cdr3_aa: CASSLTNTNEQFF
cdr3_nt: TGTGCCAGCAGTTTAACCAATACCAATGAGCAGTTCTTC

v_call: TRBV29-1
j_call: TRBJ2-5
d_call: TRBD2
clone_size: .
cdr3_aa: CSGHTSGSIQYF
cdr3_nt: TGCAGCGGACATACTAGCGGGAGTATCCAGTACTTC

v_call: TRBV5-4
j_call: TRBJ2-7
d_call: TRBD2
clone_size: .
cdr3_aa: CASSFLLAGEFYEQYF
cdr3_nt: TGTGCCAGCAGCTTTCTTCTAGCGGGAGAATTCTACGAGCAGTACTTC

v_call: TRBV4-3
j_call: TRBJ1-2
d_call: .
clone_size: .
cdr3_aa: CASSQDFSSQKQIYGYTF
cdr3_nt: TGCGCCAGCAGCCAAGATTTTTCCAGCCAGAAACAGATCTATGGCTACACCTTC

v_call: TRBV28
j_call: TRBJ2-7
d_call: .
clone_size: .
cdr3_aa: CASSATRGLTYEQYF
cdr3_nt: TGTGCCAGCAGCGCGACGCGGGGGCTGACCTACGAGCAGTACTTC

v_call: TRBV28
j_call: TRBJ1-5
d_call: TRBD1
clone_size: .
cdr3_aa: CASSSDRGSNQPQHF
cdr3_nt: TGTGCCAGCAGTTCCGACAGGGGTAGCAATCAGCCCCAGCATTTT

v_call: TRBV7-9
j_call: TRBJ1-4
d_call: TRBD1
clone_size: .
cdr3_aa: CASSRDREGEKLFF
cdr3_nt: TGTGCCAGCAGCCGGGACAGGGAGGGTGAAAAACTGTTTTTT

v_call: TRBV6-5
j_call: TRBJ2-7
d_call: TRBD1
clone_size: .
cdr3_aa: CASRQGHEQYF
cdr3_nt: TGTGCCAGCCGACAGGGCCACGAGCAGTACTTC

v_call: TRBV7-9
j_call: TRBJ2-2
d_call: TRBD2
clone_size: once
cdr3_aa: CASSPDLGLADGELFF
cdr3_nt: TGTGCCAGCAGCCCGGACTTGGGACTAGCGGACGGGGAGCTGTTTTTT

v_call: TRBV15
j_call: TRBJ2-7
d_call: .
clone_size: .
cdr3_aa: CATREDSYEQYF
cdr3_nt: TGTGCCACCAGGGAAGACTCCTACGAGCAGTACTTC

v_call: TRBV9
j_call: TRBJ2-4
d_call: .
clone_size: .
cdr3_aa: CASSGGAKNIQYF
cdr3_nt: TGTGCCAGCAGCGGGGGAGCCAAAAACATTCAGTACTTC

v_call: TRBV5-6
j_call: TRBJ2-3
d_call: TRBD1
clone_size: .
cdr3_aa: CASSLQGEDTQYF
cdr3_nt: TGTGCCAGCAGCCTACAGGGGGAGGATACGCAGTATTTT